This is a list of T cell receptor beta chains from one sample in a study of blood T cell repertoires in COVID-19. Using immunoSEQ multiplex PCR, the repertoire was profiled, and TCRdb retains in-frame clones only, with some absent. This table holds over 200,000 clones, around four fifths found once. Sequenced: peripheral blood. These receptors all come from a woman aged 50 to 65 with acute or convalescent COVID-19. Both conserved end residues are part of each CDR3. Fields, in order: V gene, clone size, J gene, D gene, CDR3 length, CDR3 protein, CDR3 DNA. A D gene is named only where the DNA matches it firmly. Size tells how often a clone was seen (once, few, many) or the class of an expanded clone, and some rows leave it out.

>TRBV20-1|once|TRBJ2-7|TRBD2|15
CSASLEGLAAYEQYF
TGCAGTGCTAGTTTGGAGGGACTAGCGGCCTACGAGCAGTACTTC
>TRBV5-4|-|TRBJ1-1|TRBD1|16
CASSPTTGGPNTEAFF
TGTGCCAGCAGCCCTACGACAGGGGGACCGAACACTGAAGCTTTCTTT
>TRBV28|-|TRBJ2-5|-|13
CASSSPPGETQYF
TGTGCCAGCAGTTCCCCCCCAGGGGAGACCCAGTACTTC
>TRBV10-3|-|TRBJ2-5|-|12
CATWEVGETQYF
TGTGCCACCTGGGAGGTGGGAGAGACCCAGTACTTC
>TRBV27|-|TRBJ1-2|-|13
CASSLDRFGGYTF
TGTGCCAGCAGCCTTGACAGGTTTGGTGGCTACACCTTC
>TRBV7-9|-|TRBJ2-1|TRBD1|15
CASSLSSGTVNEQFF
TGTGCCAGCAGCTTAAGCTCCGGGACAGTCAATGAGCAGTTCTTC
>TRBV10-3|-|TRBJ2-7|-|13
CAISLTLGGEQYF
TGTGCCATCAGCCTGACTCTTGGTGGCGAGCAGTACTTC
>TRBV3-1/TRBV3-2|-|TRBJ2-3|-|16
CASSQEYGVSTDTQYF
TGTGCCAGCAGCCAAGAATACGGGGTTAGCACAGATACGCAGTATTTT
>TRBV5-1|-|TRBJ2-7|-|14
CASSLGAGVYEQYF
TGCGCCAGCAGCTTGGGGGCGGGCGTCTACGAGCAGTACTTC
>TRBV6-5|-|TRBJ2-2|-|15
CASSYSWTKGGELFF
TGTGCCAGCAGTTACTCGTGGACTAAAGGCGGGGAGCTGTTTTTT
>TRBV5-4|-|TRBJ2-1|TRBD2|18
CASSWGSLWGRGVDEQFF
TGTGCCAGCAGCTGGGGTTCCCTGTGGGGACGGGGGGTGGATGAGCAGTTCTTC
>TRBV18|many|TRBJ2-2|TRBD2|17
CASYRLAGYANTGELFF
TGTGCCAGCTATCGACTAGCGGGATACGCGAACACCGGGGAGCTGTTTTTT
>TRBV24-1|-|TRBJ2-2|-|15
CATSGEPTSTGELFF
TGTGCCACCAGTGGGGAGCCGACCTCCACCGGGGAGCTGTTTTTT
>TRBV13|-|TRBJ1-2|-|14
CASSFRDTGYGYTF
TGTGCCAGCAGCTTCCGAGATACAGGGTATGGCTACACCTTC
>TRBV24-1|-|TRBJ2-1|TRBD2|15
CATSDPSGREDEQFF
TGTGCCACCAGTGATCCCTCCGGGCGGGAGGATGAGCAGTTCTTC
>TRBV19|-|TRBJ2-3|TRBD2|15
CASSPSGTRGNTQYF
TGTGCCAGTAGTCCCTCCGGGACTAGAGGGAATACGCAGTATTTT
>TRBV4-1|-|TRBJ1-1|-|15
CASSQEGQGSTEAFF
TGCGCCAGCAGCCAAGAAGGCCAGGGGAGTACTGAAGCTTTCTTT
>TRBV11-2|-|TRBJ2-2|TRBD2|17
CASSLPMGLAGTGELFF
TGTGCCAGCAGCTTACCCATGGGACTAGCGGGCACCGGGGAGCTGTTTTTT
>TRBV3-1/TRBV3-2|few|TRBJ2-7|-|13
CASSQVTGIGEYF
TGTGCCAGCAGCCAAGTAACGGGGATTGGGGAGTACTTC
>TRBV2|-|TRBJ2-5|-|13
CASRLTGKETQYF
TGTGCCAGCAGATTAACAGGGAAAGAGACCCAGTACTTC
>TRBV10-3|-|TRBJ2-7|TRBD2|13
CQKTASGRYEQYF
TGTCAAAAAACGGCTAGCGGGAGGTACGAGCAGTACTTC
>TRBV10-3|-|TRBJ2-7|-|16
CAISESNLGRAYEQYF
TGTGCCATCAGTGAGTCGAACTTGGGCAGGGCCTACGAGCAGTACTTC
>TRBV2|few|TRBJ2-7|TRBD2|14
CASSETSAQNEQYF
TGTGCCAGCAGTGAAACTAGCGCTCAAAACGAGCAGTACTTC
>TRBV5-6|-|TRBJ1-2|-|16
CASSLPTGSSYYGYTF
TGTGCCAGCAGCTTACCAACAGGGTCCTCCTACTATGGCTACACCTTC
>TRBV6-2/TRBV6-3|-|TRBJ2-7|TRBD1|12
CASSQGTAEQYF
TGTGCCAGCAGTCAGGGGACAGCCGAGCAGTACTTC
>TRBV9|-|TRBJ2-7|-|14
CASSLRDKSYEQYF
TGTGCCAGCAGCCTCCGGGACAAGTCCTACGAGCAGTACTTC
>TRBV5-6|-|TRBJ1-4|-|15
CASSSLDSVNEKLFF
TGTGCCAGCAGCTCCCTGGACAGCGTGAATGAAAAACTGTTTTTT
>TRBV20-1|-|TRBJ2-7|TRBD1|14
CSASTNRGKDEQYF
TGCAGTGCTAGTACCAACAGGGGTAAGGACGAGCAGTACTTC
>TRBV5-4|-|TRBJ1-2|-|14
CASSLDRANYGYTF
TGTGCCAGCAGCTTGGACAGGGCTAACTATGGCTACACCTTC
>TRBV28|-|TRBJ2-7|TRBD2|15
CASTTVGTGGYEQYF
TGTGCCAGCACCACGGTGGGGACGGGAGGGTACGAGCAGTACTTC
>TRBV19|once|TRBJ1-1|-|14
CASLGIHLNTEAFF
TGTGCCTCCTTGGGCATACACCTGAACACTGAAGCTTTCTTT
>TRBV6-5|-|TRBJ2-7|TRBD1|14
CASSLRQGHNEQYF
TGTGCCAGCAGCCTTAGACAGGGGCACAACGAGCAGTACTTC
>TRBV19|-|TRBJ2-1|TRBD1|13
CASSISGGGEQFF
TGTGCCAGTAGTATTTCAGGGGGTGGTGAGCAGTTCTTC
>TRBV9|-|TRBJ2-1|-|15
CASSVATNTYNEQFF
TGTGCCAGCAGCGTAGCCACAAACACCTACAATGAGCAGTTCTTC
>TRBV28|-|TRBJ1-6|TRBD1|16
CASTVGTGGVNSPLHF
TGTGCCAGCACCGTCGGGACAGGGGGCGTAAATTCACCCCTCCACTTT
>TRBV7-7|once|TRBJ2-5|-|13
CASSYSPGETQYF
TGTGCTAGCAGCTACTCCCCCGGTGAGACCCAGTACTTC
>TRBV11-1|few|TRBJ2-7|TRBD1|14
CASSLPGQDYEQYF
TGTGCCAGCAGCTTACCGGGACAGGACTACGAGCAGTACTTC
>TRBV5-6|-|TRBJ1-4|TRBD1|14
CASSENRGNEKLFF
TGTGCCAGCAGTGAGAACAGGGGAAATGAAAAACTGTTTTTT
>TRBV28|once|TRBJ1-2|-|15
CASSSHDKTGFIYTF
TGTGCCAGCAGTTCCCACGACAAGACGGGGTTCATCTACACCTTC
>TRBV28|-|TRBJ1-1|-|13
CVSSSGNSWEAFF
TGTGTCAGCAGTTCCGGGAACAGTTGGGAAGCTTTCTTT
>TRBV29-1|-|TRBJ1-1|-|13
CSVEGGDRGEAFF
TGCAGCGTCGAGGGGGGGGATCGCGGTGAAGCTTTCTTT